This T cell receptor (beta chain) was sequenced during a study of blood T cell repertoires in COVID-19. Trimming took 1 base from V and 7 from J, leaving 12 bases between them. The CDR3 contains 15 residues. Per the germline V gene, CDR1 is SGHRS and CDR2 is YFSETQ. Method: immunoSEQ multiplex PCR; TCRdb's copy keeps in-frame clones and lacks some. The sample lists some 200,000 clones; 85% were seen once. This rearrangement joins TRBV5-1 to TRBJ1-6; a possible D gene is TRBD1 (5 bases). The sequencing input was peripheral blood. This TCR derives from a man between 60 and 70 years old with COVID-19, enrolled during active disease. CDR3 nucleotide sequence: TGCGCCAGCAGCTTGTCTCCGGGGGACAATTCACCCCTCCACTTT. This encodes CASSLSPGDNSPLHF. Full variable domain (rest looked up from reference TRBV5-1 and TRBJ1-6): KAGVTQTPRYLIKTRGQQVTLSCSPISGHRSVSWYQQTPGQGLQFLFEYFSETQRNKGNFPGRFSGRQFSNSRSEMNVSTLELGDSALYLCASSLSPGDNSPLHFGNGTRLTVT.